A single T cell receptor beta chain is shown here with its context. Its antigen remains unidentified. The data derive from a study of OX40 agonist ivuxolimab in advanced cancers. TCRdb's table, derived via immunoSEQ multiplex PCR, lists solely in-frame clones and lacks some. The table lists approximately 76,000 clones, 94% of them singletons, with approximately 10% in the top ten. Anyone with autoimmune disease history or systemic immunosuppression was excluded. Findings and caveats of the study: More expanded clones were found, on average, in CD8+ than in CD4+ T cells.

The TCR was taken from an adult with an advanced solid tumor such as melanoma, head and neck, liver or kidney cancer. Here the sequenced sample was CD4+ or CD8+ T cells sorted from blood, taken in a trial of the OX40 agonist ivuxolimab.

The CDR3 protein is CASSLWGTGNPLIEQFF. In DNA, the CDR3 is TGTGCCAGCAGTTTATGGGGGACAGGGAACCCGCTCATCGAGCAGTTCTTC. The V and J genes are TRBV28 and TRBJ2-1; 9 nucleotides match TRBD1. CDR1 is MDHEN, CDR2 SYDVKM, per germline. This CDR3 spans 17 amino acids. After removal of 0 bases from V and 10 bases from J, the junction contained 13 bases not matched to a gene. The whole variable domain, remainder taken from reference TRBV28 and TRBJ2-1, is DVKVTQSSRYLVKRTGEKVFLECVQDMDHENMFWYRQDPGLGLRLIYFSYDVKMKEKGDIPEGYSVSREKKERFSLILESASTNQTSMYLCASSLWGTGNPLIEQFFGPGTRLTVL.